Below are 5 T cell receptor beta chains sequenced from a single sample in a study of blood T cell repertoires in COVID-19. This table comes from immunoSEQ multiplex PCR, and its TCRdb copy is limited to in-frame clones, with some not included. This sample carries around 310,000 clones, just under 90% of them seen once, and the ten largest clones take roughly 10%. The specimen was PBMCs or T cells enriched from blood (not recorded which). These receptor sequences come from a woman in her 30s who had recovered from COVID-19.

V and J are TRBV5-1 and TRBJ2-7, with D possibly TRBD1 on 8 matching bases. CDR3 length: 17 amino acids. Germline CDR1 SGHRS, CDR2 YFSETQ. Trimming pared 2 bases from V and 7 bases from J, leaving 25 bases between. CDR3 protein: CASSFLLTGATGGEQYF. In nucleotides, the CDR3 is TGCGCCAGCAGCTTCCTCCTGACAGGGGCCACCGGGGGGGAGCAGTACTTC.

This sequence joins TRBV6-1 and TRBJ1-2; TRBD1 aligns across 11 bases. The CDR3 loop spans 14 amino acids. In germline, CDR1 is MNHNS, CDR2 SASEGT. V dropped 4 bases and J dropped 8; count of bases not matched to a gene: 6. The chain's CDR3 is CASSAGQGVEGYTF. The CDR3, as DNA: TGTGCCAGCAGTGCGGGACAGGGGGTGGAAGGCTACACCTTC.

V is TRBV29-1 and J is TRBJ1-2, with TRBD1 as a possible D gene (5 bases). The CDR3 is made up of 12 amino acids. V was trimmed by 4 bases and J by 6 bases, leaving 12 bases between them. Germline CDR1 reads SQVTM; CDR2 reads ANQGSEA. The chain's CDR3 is CSVGGKRNGYTF. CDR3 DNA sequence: TGCAGCGTTGGGGGCAAAAGGAATGGCTACACCTTC.

CDR3 DNA: TGCGCCAGCAGCCAAGCCGACAGGAGTTCCTATGGCTACACCTTC. Its protein is CASSQADRSSYGYTF. This rearrangement joins TRBV4-1 to TRBJ1-2; weak D call: TRBD1 (6 bases). V lost 1 base and J 4 bases, leaving 13 bases between the germline ends. Germline CDR1 MGHRA, CDR2 YSYEKL. The CDR3 has 15 amino acids.

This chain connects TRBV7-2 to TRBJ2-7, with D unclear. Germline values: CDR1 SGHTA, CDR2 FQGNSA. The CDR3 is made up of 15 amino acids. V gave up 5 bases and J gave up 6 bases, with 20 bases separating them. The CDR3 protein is CASSRIPRAAREQYF. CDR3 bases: TGTGCCAGCAGCCGGATCCCTAGAGCTGCTCGCGAGCAGTACTTC.